This T cell receptor beta chain was profiled in a study of tumor and adjacent non-tumor tissue in lung cancer. The overall study: On average, productive TCRbeta reads reached about 4.17 million per sample. Broader study findings: In normal lung, the top 100 clones were significantly more dominant than in tumor. Shorter survival was associated with higher TCR diversity in tumors.

The template was RNA from unsorted bulk tissue. Chemotherapy-naive patients with new lung cancer underwent thoracic surgery in China, August–November 2014. This CDR3 is built from 15 residues. Germline V gene data show CDR1 as MNHEY and CDR2 as SVGAGI. The count of this clonotype is one. The antigen remains undetermined. The CDR3 does not end in the conserved phenylalanine or tryptophan, so this is likely a read error. The library came from three nested PCR rounds adapted from ARM-PCR protocols. TCRdb redid the calling of the multiplex PCR reads with MiXCR, one entry per CDR3 protein. The table records tens of thousands of distinct CDR3 sequences, around four fifths of them present only once.

The sequenced material came from lung tumor tissue. V gene TRBV6-5 combines with J gene TRBJ2-5, with D perhaps matching TRBD2 (7 bases). The TCR comes from a man aged 55 to 69 with non-small cell lung cancer. Here the CDR3 DNA reads TGTGCCAGCAGTTATACAGGGTGTGGGGGGGAGACGCAGTACGTC. Translating it yields CASSYTGCGGETQYV.